The subject of this entry is one T cell receptor beta chain. This clone has ten or more counts. What this receptor recognizes is not known. Nothing much larger sits one base from this clone, and base qualities are not available. The sample comes from a study of beta chain features in type 1 diabetes (dated by TCRdb to the late 2010s). About the investigation overall: No differences in mean age, gender distribution, total cell number or subset yield were found between patients and healthy donors. Naive and central memory subsets were obtained from all 30 or so donors, but regulatory and stem cell-like memory subsets were isolated from only 8 patients and roughly 8 healthy donors. A total of 90 million to 130 million sorted cells were examined across all samples, and a strong correlation was observed between cell number per subset and RNA yield. In the study, TCRB repertoires of sorted circulating CD4+ T cell subsets from recently diagnosed type 1 diabetes patients were compared with those of matched healthy donors. Overall results and qualifications from the work: A moderate but significant shortening of TCRB CDR3 length was observed in type 1 diabetes patients in all four CD4+ subsets. Because cDNA was sequenced instead of genomic DNA, highly expressing activated cells could be over-represented, though the groups showed no difference in activation or CD3 levels. At VDJ recombination sites, type 1 diabetes patients had fewer insertions and more deleted nucleotides, which implies abnormalities in thymic rearrangement. Shorter templates might have been favored by PCR, but patient and control samples were amplified and corrected together, so both groups would have been affected equally by any skew. Naive, central memory and regulatory TCRB repertoires appeared to be more similar among patients than among healthy donors. HLA sub-analyses involved small numbers of individuals, so any influence of HLA type on TCRB rearrangement remained unresolved.

The entire isolated RNA was reverse transcribed using the High Capacity cDNA Reverse Transcription Kit, and thus expressed TCRB transcripts were sequenced. Deep immunoSEQ sequencing was performed on naive, central memory and regulatory T cell samples, with an average of roughly 3.3 million total reads per sample. Sorted cells were lysed in RLT buffer, and RNA was extracted using DNase-treated RNeasy Micro or Mini kits according to cell number. To prevent cross-contamination, every cell subset was processed on its own, while patient and healthy donor samples were processed together. Using the immunoSEQ multiplex PCR, TCRB sequences were amplified from cDNA into 87-bp fragments spanning the CDR3 region. Sequencing of the amplicons was done on the Illumina HiSeq platform. In the paper's pipeline: PCR bias was corrected computationally using synthetic template baselines, and reads within Hamming distance 2 were collapsed, with unmergeable singletons discarded. Reads were aligned against IMGT to assign V, D and J genes, CDR3 length and insertions or deletions at six rearrangement sites. Clonotype counts were normalized to sorted cell number within each subset before computing true diversity and Gini coefficients with the tcR R package. Repertoire sharing was quantified using the overlap coefficient calculated on TCRB nucleotide sequences. TCRdb obtained this table from immuneACCESS and retained in-frame rearrangements with V and J assigned. These tables miss some clones; where compared with another copy, unresolved V genes account for less than half of the shortfall, and the remainder is unexplained. The DNA gave D and trimming, while V, J and clone size come from that table. Present in this sample are about 160,000 clones, approximately 8.8% of which were seen just once. The ten largest clones represent 0.65% to 0.9% of the sample.

Via the germline V gene (reference sequence), CDR1 is LNHDA and CDR2 SQIVND. Counted from cysteine to phenylalanine, this CDR3 has 14 amino acids. Only the CDR3 region is kept as DNA, spanning 42 bases read in frame from base 1. V trim: 5 bases; J trim: 1 base; unmatched bases: 5. From each donor, a single peripheral blood sample of approximately 120 mL on average was drawn into heparinised tubes. Using a panel that included CD45RO, CCR7, CD25, CD127, CD95 and CD27, naive, central memory, regulatory and stem cell-like memory CD4+ T cells were sorted on a BD FACSAria II. Purity was above 95% for every sorted population. Right away, PBMCs were isolated by Lymphoprep density gradient centrifugation and were stained directly, with no culture step. So that batch effects would be minimized, each experiment stained and sorted samples in pairs, pairing one healthy donor with one patient.

The source material was central memory CD4+ T cells from blood. The receptor was derived from a woman in her twenties or thirties with type 1 diabetes. Recombination linked TRBV19 to TRBJ2-7; 7 bases in between match TRBD2. The CDR3 here reads CASSFSGGSYEQYF. The DNA sequence follows: TGTGCCAGTAGTTTTTCGGGAGGATCCTACGAGCAGTACTTC.